Presented here are 17 T cell receptor beta chains from one specimen sequenced in a study of blood T cell repertoires in COVID-19. Clones were sequenced by immunoSEQ multiplex PCR, and TCRdb holds only the in-frame ones, with some missing. This repertoire shows 200,000 to 250,000 clones, just under 90% found once; its top ten account for approximately 2.6%. The specimen was peripheral blood. These TCRs come from a young man with COVID-19, enrolled during active disease.

This clone has a handful of counts. This CDR3 reads CASSPWTGVNEKLFF. The CDR3 nucleotides are TGTGCCAGCAGCCCCTGGACAGGGGTAAATGAAAAACTGTTTTTT. V and J are TRBV5-4 and TRBJ1-4; 9 bases map to TRBD1. After removal of 4 bases from V and 5 bases from J, the junction contained 6 bases not matched to a gene. CDR3 length equals 15 residues. Germline values: CDR1 SGHNT, CDR2 YYREEE (reference sequence). The full variable domain, rest sourced from reference TRBV5-4 and TRBJ1-4, is ETGVTQSPTHLIKTRGQQVTLRCSSQSGHNTVSWYQQALGQGPQFIFQYYREEENGRGNFPPRFSGLQFPNYSSELNVNALELDDSALYLCASSPWTGVNEKLFFGSGTQLSVL.

This CDR3 reads CASSYLGGANNSPLHF. The CDR3 DNA reads TGTGCCAGCAGCTACCTAGGAGGGGCAAATAATTCACCCCTCCACTTT. This chain joins TRBV7-2 and TRBJ1-6; possible D gene TRBD1, 5 bases. V dropped 4 bases and J dropped 5 bases, with 15 bases sitting between them. The CDR3 extends over 16 amino acids. CDR1 is SGHTA, CDR2 FQGNSA, per germline. Full variable domain (outside the CDR3, taken from reference TRBV7-2 and TRBJ1-6): GAGVSQSPSNKVTEKGKDVELRCDPISGHTALYWYRQSLGQGLEFLIYFQGNSAPDKSGLPSDRFSAERTGGSVSTLTIQRTQQEDSAVYLCASSYLGGANNSPLHFGNGTRLTVT.

The gene calls are TRBV19 and TRBJ2-1; 11 nucleotides agree with TRBD2. The CDR3 runs 15 residues. J gave up 0 bases and V 8 bases, and 3 bases lay outside the gene matches. Germline CDR1 LNHDA, CDR2 SQIVND (reference sequence). The CDR3 loop reads CASSSGGSSYNEQFF. For the CDR3, the DNA is TGTGCCAGTTCTAGCGGGGGGTCCTCCTACAATGAGCAGTTCTTC.

This chain uses TRBV18 with TRBJ2-3, with D tentatively TRBD2 (6 bases). Per the germline V gene, CDR1 is KGHSH and CDR2 is LQKENI. V gave up 4 bases and J gave up 1 base, with 15 bases separating them. The CDR3 is made up of 16 amino acids. CDR3 residues: CASSLSPPGGTDTQYF. The DNA for the CDR3 is TGTGCCAGCTCACTCAGCCCACCGGGAGGCACAGATACGCAGTATTTT.

The chain links TRBV10-3 to TRBJ1-1; 7 nucleotides agree with TRBD1. Germline CDR1 and CDR2: ENHRY and SYGVKD. The CDR3 extends over 15 amino acids. J was trimmed by 4 bases and V by 0 bases; bases with no gene match: 5. Here the CDR3 reads CAISESLDRATEAFF. The CDR3 bases are TGTGCCATCAGTGAGTCTCTAGACAGGGCCACTGAAGCTTTCTTT.

This chain uses TRBV7-2 with TRBJ2-5, with a possible D match to TRBD2 (6 bases). The germline V gene has CDR1 SGHTA and CDR2 FQGNSA. This CDR3 is 13 amino acids long. Trimming took 5 bases from V and 5 from J, leaving 12 bases between them. CDR3 amino acids: CASSRGIPETQYF. The DNA for the CDR3 is TGTGCCAGCAGCCGGGGGATCCCGGAGACCCAGTACTTC.

The chain employs TRBV9 and TRBJ1-2; 7 nucleotides match TRBD1. Germline CDR1 is SGDLS and CDR2 is YYNGEE. This CDR3 is 13 amino acids long. Losses at the gene ends were 3 bases for V and 8 bases for J; bases not matched to a gene: 7. The CDR3 region is CASSETGHLGYTF. The CDR3 DNA reads TGTGCCAGCAGCGAGACAGGGCATTTGGGCTACACCTTC.

This chain links TRBV18 with TRBJ1-5; 10 bases are a match to TRBD1. V lost 1 base, J lost 4 bases, and 4 bases stayed unmatched. Per the germline V gene, CDR1 is KGHSH and CDR2 is LQKENI. This CDR3 region has 16 residues. Here the CDR3 DNA reads TGTGCCAGCTCACCACAACCGGGACAGGGGAATCAGCCCCAGCATTTT. This codes for CASSPQPGQGNQPQHF. The variable domain in full, completed from reference TRBV18 and TRBJ1-5, reads NAGVMQNPRHLVRRRGQEARLRCSPMKGHSHVYWYRQLPEEGLKFMVYLQKENIIDESGMPKERFSAEFPKEGPSILRIQQVVRGDSAAYFCASSPQPGQGNQPQHFGDGTRLSIL.

This clone was found once. The chain has TRBV24-1 and TRBJ2-7; 7 nucleotides agree with TRBD2. Unmatched junction bases numbered 4, after V lost 4 bases and J lost 5 bases. CDR1 and CDR2 (germline): KGHDR, SFDVKD. The CDR3 totals 13 residues. The CDR3 loop is CATSESGTHEQYF. CDR3 sequence (DNA): TGTGCCACCAGTGAGAGCGGGACCCACGAGCAGTACTTC.

The genes are TRBV5-1 and TRBJ2-6; 7 bases line up with TRBD1. V lost 0 bases and J lost 4; bases outside the gene matches: 10. The CDR3 covers 18 residues. Germline V gives CDR1 SGHRS, CDR2 YFSETQ. The CDR3 region has the DNA TGCGCCAGCAGCTTGGTGGTAAGGGGGCCCTGGGGGGCCAACGTCCTGACTTTC. Its translation is CASSLVVRGPWGANVLTF. The full variable domain, completed using reference TRBV5-1 and TRBJ2-6, is KAGVTQTPRYLIKTRGQQVTLSCSPISGHRSVSWYQQTPGQGLQFLFEYFSETQRNKGNFPGRFSGRQFSNSRSEMNVSTLELGDSALYLCASSLVVRGPWGANVLTFGAGSRLTVL.

This clone has just one count. CDR3 sequence reads: CASSQVEEGPGNTIYF. In nucleotides, the CDR3 is TGTGCCAGCAGCCAAGTTGAGGAGGGACCTGGAAACACCATATATTTT. The chain has TRBV3-1 (or the pseudogene TRBV3-2) and TRBJ1-3; the D gene is possibly TRBD1 (5 bases). The length of the CDR3 is 16 residues. Trimming removed 1 base at V and 2 bases at J, with 12 bases between. CDR1 is LGHDT and CDR2 is YNNKEL in the germline V gene (reference sequence).

The CDR3 reads CASTQAGTGRYGYTF. The CDR3 DNA follows: TGTGCCAGCACCCAAGCCGGGACAGGGCGTTATGGCTACACCTTC. V usage is TRBV25-1 and J usage is TRBJ1-2; 9 nucleotides match TRBD1. Germline CDR1 MGHDK, CDR2 SYGVNS. This CDR3 has 15 amino acids. The V and J ends lost 7 bases and 5 bases, in that order; junction bases with no gene match: 11.

This sequence joins TRBV7-9 and TRBJ1-1; TRBD1 matches at 7 bases. V was clipped by 5 bases and J by 1 base; unmatched bases: 4. CDR1 and CDR2 from the germline V gene are SEHNR and FQNEAQ (reference sequence). The CDR3 runs to 14 residues. The CDR3 DNA follows: TGTGCCAGCAGCCCGGGGACAGCGAACACTGAAGCTTTCTTT. Its protein is CASSPGTANTEAFF.

The chain joins TRBV4-3 to TRBJ1-1, with D perhaps matching TRBD1 (6 bases). CDR1 and CDR2 from the germline V gene are LGHNA and YSLEER. The CDR3 totals 14 residues. Trimming removed 4 bases from V and 1 base from J, with 10 bases in between. The DNA for the CDR3 is TGCGCCAGCAGCCCAGGGGACGGGAACACTGAAGCTTTCTTT. This encodes CASSPGDGNTEAFF.

This CDR3 is CAHLEETEAFF. In DNA, the CDR3 is TGTGCCCATCTCGAGGAGACTGAAGCTTTCTTT. The V call is TRBV30, the J call TRBJ1-1; no firm D call. Germline CDR1 GTSNPN, CDR2 SVGIG (reference sequence). Trimming shortened V by 8 bases and J by 5 bases, and 12 bases separated the two germline ends. The CDR3 sequence is 11 residues long.

The chain links TRBV19 to TRBJ2-3; D gene ambiguous. CDR1 and CDR2 (germline): LNHDA, SQIVND (reference sequence). The CDR3 loop spans 16 amino acids. Trimming left V 6 bases short and J 2 bases short, with 18 bases between. The CDR3 reads CASSRLGYGNTDTQYF. In DNA form, the CDR3 reads TGTGCCAGTAGCCGACTCGGGTACGGTAACACAGATACGCAGTATTTT.

The chain is built from TRBV5-1 and TRBJ2-5; 8 nucleotides match TRBD2. CDR3 size: 14 residues. CDR1 is SGHRS and CDR2 is YFSETQ in the germline V gene. Losses at the gene ends were 2 bases for V and 4 bases for J; bases not matched to a gene: 4. CDR3 nucleotide sequence: TGCGCCAGCAGCTTTGGACTAGCTGCAGAGACCCAGTACTTC. Amino acid sequence: CASSFGLAAETQYF.